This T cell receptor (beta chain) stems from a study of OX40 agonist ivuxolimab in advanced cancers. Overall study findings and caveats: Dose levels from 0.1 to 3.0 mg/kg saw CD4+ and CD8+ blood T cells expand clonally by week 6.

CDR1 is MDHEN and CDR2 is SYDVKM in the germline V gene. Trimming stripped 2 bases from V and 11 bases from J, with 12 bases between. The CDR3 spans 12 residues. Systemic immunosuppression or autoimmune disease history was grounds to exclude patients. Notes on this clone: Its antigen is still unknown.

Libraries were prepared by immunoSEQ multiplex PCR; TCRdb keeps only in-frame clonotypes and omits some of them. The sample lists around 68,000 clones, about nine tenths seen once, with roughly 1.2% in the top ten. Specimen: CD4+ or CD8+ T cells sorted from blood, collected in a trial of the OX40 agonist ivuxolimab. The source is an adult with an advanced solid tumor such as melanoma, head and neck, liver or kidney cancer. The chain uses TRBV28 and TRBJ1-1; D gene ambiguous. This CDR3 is CASSLEAGAAFF. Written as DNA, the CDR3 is TGTGCCAGCAGTTTAGAAGCGGGCGCGGCTTTCTTT.